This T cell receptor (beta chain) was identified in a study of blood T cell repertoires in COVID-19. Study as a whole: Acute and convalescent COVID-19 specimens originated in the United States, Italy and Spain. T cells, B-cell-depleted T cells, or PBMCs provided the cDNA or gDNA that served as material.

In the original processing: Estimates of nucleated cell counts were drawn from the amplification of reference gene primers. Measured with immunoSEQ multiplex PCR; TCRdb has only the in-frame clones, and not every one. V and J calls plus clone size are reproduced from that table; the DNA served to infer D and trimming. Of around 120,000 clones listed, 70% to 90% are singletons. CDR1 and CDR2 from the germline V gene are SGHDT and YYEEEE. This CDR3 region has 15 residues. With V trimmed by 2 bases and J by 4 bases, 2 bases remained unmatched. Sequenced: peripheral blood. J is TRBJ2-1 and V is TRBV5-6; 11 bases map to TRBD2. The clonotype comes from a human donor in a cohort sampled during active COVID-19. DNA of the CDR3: TGTGCCAGCAGCTTACGACTAGCGGGGTACAATGAGCAGTTCTTC. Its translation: CASSLRLAGYNEQFF.